Reported below is one TCR beta chain. Its antigen is as yet unknown. Germline CDR1 reads SGHVS; CDR2 reads FNYEAQ. The CDR3 is 12 residues long. V lost 7 bases to trimming and J lost 7 bases, with 13 bases between them. This sample is part of a study of T cells in Graves' hyperthyroidism and ophthalmopathy. Regarding the study as a whole: The model identified upcoming ophthalmopathy a median about six months ahead of onset. Most clonotypes that expanded in the thyroid above 0.001 also showed up in blood.

Template material for amplifying TCR beta CDR3 regions consisted of RNA transcripts. The TCR CDR3 was amplified in a first-round RT-PCR using the HTBI primer set. TCRdb analysed the multiplex PCR reads with MiXCR anew, one entry per CDR3 protein. Of about 570,000 distinct CDR3 sequences listed, roughly 46% were seen once; the top ten hold roughly 19%. Sequenced sample: peripheral blood or thyroid tissue (not recorded which). The V gene is TRBV7-6, the J gene TRBJ2-5; D ambiguous. The receptor was isolated from an adult woman with Graves' disease, either hyperthyroidism or ophthalmopathy (not recorded which). The CDR3 coding sequence is TGTGCCAGCATCAAATCCCCCGGGACCCAGTACTTC. The encoded protein is CASIKSPGTQYF.